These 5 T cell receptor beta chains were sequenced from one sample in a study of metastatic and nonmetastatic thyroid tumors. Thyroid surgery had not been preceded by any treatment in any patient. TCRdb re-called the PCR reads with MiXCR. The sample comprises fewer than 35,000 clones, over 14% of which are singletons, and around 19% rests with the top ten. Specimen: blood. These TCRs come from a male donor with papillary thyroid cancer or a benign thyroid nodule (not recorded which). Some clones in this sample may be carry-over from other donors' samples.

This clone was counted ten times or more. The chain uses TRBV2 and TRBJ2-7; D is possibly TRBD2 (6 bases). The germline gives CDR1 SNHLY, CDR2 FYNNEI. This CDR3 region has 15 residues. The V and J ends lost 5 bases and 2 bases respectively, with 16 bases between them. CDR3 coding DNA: TGTGCCAGCAGTTATAGCGGAGCCAAAACCTACGAGCAGTACTTC. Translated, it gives CASSYSGAKTYEQYF.

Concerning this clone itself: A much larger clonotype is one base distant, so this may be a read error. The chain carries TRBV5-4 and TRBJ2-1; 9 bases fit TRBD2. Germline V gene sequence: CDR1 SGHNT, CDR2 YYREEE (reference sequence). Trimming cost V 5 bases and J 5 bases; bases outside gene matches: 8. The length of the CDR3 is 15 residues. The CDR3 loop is CASRDLAGSDNEQFF. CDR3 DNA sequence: TGTGCCAGCAGAGACCTAGCGGGATCGGACAATGAGCAGTTCTTC.

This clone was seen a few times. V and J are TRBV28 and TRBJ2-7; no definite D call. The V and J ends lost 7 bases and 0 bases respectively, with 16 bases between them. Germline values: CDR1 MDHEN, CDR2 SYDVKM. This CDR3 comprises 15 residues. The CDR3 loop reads CASNPSAVSSYEQYF. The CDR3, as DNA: TGTGCCAGCAACCCCTCGGCGGTCAGCTCCTACGAGCAGTACTTC.

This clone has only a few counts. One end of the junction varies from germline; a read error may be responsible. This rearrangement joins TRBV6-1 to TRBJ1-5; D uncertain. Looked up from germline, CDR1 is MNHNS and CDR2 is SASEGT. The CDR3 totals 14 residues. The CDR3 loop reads CASSEAGGNHPQHF. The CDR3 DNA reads TGTGCCAGCAGTGAAGCAGGTGGCAATCATCCCCAGCATTTT.

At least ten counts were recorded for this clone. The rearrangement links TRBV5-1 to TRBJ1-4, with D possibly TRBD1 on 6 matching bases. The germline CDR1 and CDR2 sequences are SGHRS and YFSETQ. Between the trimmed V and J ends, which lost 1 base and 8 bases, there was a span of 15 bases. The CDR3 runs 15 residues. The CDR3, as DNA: TGCGCCAGCAGCTTGAGGGGGGCTCAAGAGGAAAAACTGTTTTTT. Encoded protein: CASSLRGAQEEKLFF.